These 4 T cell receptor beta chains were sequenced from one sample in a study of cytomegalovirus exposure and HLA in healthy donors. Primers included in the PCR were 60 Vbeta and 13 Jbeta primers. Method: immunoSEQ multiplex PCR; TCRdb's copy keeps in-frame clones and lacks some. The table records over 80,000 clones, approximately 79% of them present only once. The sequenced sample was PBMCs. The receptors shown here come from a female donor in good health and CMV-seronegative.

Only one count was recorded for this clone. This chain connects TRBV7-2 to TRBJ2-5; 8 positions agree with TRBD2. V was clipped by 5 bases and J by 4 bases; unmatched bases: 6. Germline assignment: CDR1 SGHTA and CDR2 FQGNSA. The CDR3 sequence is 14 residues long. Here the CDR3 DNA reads TGTGCCAGCAGCCTCGCGGGGGGCCGAGAGACCCAGTACTTC. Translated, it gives CASSLAGGRETQYF.

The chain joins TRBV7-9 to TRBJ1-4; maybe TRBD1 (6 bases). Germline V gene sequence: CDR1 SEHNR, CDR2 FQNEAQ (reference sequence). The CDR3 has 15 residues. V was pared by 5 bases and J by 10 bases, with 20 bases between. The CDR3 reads CASSPIGTQTRKLFF. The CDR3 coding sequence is TGTGCCAGCAGCCCAATCGGGACACAGACGCGAAAACTGTTTTTT.

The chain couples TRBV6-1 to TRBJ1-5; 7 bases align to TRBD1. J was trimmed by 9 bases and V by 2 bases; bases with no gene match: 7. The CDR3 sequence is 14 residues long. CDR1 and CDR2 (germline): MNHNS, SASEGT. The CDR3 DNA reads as TGTGCCAGCAGTGAAACAGGGGATTCTAGGCCCCAGCATTTT. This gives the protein CASSETGDSRPQHF.

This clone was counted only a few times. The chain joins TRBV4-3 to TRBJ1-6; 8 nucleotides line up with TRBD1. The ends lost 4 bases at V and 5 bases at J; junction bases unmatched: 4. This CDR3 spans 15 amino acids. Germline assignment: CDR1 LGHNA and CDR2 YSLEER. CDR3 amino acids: CASSRLTGDNSPLHF. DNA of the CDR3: TGCGCCAGCAGCCGATTGACAGGGGATAATTCACCCCTCCACTTT.